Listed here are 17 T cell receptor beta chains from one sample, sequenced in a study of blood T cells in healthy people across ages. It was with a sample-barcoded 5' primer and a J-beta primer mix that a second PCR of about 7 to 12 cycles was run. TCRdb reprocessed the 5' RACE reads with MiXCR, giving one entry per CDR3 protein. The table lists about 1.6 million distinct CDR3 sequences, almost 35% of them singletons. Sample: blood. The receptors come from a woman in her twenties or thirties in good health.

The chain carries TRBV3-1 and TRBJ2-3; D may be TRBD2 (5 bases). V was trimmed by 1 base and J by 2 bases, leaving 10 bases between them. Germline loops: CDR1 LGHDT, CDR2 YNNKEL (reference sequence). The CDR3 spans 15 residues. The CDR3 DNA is TGTGCCAGCAGCCAAGCGGGGTCAGACACAGATACGCAGTATTTT. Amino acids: CASSQAGSDTDTQYF.

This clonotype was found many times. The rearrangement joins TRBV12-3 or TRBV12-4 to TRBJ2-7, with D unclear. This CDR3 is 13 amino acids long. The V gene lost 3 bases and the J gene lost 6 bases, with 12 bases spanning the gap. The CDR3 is CASSLLLDGEQYF. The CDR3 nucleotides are TGTGCCAGCAGTTTGCTTCTCGACGGCGAGCAGTACTTC.

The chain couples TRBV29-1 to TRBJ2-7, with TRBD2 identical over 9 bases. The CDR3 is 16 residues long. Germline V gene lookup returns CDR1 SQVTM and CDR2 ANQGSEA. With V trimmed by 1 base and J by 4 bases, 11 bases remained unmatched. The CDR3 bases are TGCAGCGTTGAAGGGGTGCTGCGGGAGGGGGGGTACGAGCAGTACTTC. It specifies CSVEGVLREGGYEQYF.

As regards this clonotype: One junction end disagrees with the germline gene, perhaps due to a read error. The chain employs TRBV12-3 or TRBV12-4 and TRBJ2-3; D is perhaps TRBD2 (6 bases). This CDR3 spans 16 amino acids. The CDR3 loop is CASSLRASDQKDAQYF. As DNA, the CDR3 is TGTGCCAGCAGTTTACGGGCTAGCGATCAGAAAGATGCGCAGTATTTT.

The CDR3, as DNA: TGTGCCAGCAGTTCTAGGTTGATTTCCGGACACCTGAACACTGAAGCTTTCTTT. Protein product: CASSSRLISGHLNTEAFF. The gene calls are TRBV27 and TRBJ1-1; weak D call: TRBD1 (5 bases). Deletions cut 4 bases from V and 0 bases from J, with 21 bases between. The CDR3 spans 18 residues. The germline gives CDR1 MNHEY, CDR2 SMNVEV (reference sequence).

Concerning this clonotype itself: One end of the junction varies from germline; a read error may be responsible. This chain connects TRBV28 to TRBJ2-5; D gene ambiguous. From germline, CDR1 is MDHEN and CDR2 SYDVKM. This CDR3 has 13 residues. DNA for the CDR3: TGTGCCGGCAGTTTTTTAGTGCAAGAGACCCAGTACTTC. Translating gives CAGSFLVQETQYF. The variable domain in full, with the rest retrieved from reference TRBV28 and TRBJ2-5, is DVKVTQSSRYLVKRTGEKVFLECVQDMDHENMFWYRQDPGLGLRLIYFSYDVKMKEKGDIPEGYSVSREKKERFSLILESASTNQTSMYLCAGSFLVQETQYFGPGTRLLVL.

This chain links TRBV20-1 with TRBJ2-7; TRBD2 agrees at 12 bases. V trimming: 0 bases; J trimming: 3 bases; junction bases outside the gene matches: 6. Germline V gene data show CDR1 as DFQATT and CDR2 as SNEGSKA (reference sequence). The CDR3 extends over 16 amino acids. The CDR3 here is CSARDTGLAGFYEQYF. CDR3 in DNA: TGCAGTGCTAGAGATACCGGACTAGCGGGATTCTACGAGCAGTACTTC.

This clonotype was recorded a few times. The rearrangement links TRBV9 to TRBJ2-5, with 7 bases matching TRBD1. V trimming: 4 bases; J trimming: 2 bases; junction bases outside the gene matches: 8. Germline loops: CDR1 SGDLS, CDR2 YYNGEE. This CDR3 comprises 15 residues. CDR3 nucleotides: TGTGCCAGCAGCCTCACGACAGGGATACAAGAGACCCAGTACTTC. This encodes CASSLTTGIQETQYF.

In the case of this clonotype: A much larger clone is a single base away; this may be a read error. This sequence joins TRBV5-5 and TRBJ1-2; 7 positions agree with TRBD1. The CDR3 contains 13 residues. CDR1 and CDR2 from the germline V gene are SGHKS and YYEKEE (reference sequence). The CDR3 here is CARSSTGTYGYTF. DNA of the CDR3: TGTGCCCGCAGCTCGACAGGGACCTATGGCTACACCTTC.

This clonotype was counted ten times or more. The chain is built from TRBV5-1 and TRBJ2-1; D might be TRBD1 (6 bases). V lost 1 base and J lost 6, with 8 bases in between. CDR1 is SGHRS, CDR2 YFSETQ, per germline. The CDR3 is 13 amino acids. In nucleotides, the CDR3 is TGCGCCAGCAGCTTGTTACAGGGCAATGAGCAGTTCTTC. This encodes CASSLLQGNEQFF.

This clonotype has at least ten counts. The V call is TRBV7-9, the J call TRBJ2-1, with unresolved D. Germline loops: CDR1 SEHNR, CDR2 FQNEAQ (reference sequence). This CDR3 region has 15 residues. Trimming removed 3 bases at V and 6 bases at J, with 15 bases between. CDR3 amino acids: CASSFVPPSGNEQFF. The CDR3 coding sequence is TGTGCCAGCAGCTTTGTCCCTCCTTCAGGCAATGAGCAGTTCTTC.

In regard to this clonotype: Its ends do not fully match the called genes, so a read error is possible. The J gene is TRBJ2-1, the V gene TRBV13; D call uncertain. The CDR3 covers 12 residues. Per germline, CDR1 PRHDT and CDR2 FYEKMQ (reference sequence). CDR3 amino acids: CANSSTKYEQFF. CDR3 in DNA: TGTGCCAACAGCTCCACAAAATATGAGCAGTTCTTC.

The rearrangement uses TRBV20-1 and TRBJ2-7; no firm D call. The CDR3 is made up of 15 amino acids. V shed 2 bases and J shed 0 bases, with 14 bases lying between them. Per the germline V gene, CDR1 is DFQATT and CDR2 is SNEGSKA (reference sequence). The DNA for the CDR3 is TGCAGTGCTAGACCCCCCCCGCTGTCCTCCTACGAGCAGTACTTC. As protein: CSARPPPLSSYEQYF.

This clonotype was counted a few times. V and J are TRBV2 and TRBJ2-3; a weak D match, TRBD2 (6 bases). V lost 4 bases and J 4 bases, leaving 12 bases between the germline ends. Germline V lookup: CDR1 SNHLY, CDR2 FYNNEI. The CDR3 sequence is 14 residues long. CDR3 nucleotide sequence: TGTGCCAGCAGTGCACGACTAGATGCAGATACGCAGTATTTT. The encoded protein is CASSARLDADTQYF.

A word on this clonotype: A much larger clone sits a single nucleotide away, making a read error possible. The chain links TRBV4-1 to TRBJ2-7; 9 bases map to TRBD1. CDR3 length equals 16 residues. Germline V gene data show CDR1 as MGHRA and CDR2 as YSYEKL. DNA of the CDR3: TGCGCCAGCAACCAAGGAGTAGGGGACAGGGCCTACGAGCAGTACTTC. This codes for CASNQGVGDRAYEQYF.

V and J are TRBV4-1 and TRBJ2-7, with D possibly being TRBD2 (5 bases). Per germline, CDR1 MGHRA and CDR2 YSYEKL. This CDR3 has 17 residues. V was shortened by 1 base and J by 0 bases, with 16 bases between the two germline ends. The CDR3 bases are TGCGCCAGCAGCCAAGGGCGTTCCTCCGGGATCTCCTACGAGCAGTACTTC. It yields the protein CASSQGRSSGISYEQYF.

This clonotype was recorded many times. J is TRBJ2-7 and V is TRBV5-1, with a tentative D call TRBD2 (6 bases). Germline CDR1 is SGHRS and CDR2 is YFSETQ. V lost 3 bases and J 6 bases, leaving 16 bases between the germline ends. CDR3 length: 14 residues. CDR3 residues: CASSSDAGLGEQYF. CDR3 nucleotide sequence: TGCGCCAGCAGCTCGGACGCGGGGTTGGGCGAGCAGTACTTC.